The clone carrying this T cell receptor (beta chain) has a handful of counts. Its target is unknown. Trimming took off 0 bases at V and 0 bases at J, with 12 bases between the two ends. There are 16 residues in the CDR3. CDR1 SGHDT and CDR2 YYEEEE come from the germline V gene. This sample was included in a study of cytomegalovirus exposure and HLA in healthy donors. General study findings and limits: Later analysis placed DRB1 highest and HLA-C lowest in TCR association rates, which differed by HLA locus. As was reported, the classifier diagnosed cytomegalovirus status with high specificity and sensitivity.

PCR used 60 Vbeta primers and 13 Jbeta primers. The table came from immunoSEQ multiplex PCR; TCRdb's copy has only in-frame clones and leaves some out. The data show tens of thousands of clones, roughly half seen once. Sample: PBMCs. The sequence was collected from a human donor in good health. V and J are TRBV5-6 and TRBJ1-1; no definite D call. CDR3 sequence reads: CASSLELGQVNTEAFF. The CDR3 nucleotides read TGTGCCAGCAGCTTGGAGTTAGGTCAGGTGAACACTGAAGCTTTCTTT.